This T cell receptor beta chain was captured in a study of cytomegalovirus exposure and HLA in healthy donors. Researchers ran the PCR with 60 Vbeta and 13 Jbeta primers. Measured with immunoSEQ multiplex PCR; TCRdb has only the in-frame clones, and not every one. The sample includes around 200,000 clones, 75% to 85% of them seen just once. Whole-study findings and limits: Association of approximately 16,000 TCR beta sequences with HLA alleles was found at 0.05 false discovery rate in a later analysis. Most TCR beta V segments were productive about 87% or about 30% of the time in an earlier analysis.

CDR3 length: 18 amino acids. Germline-derived CDR1 and CDR2 are SGHNT and YENEEA. Trimming shortened V by 5 bases and J by 0 bases, and 21 bases separated the two germline ends. Worth noting for this clone: Its specificity is unknown.

The receptor was derived from a boy younger than 18 in good health and CMV-seronegative. The sequenced sample was PBMCs. The chain is built from TRBV11-3 and TRBJ2-3; D is unresolved. CDR3 coding DNA: TGTGCCAGCAGCACCCCCTTACGAGTTAAGACTAGCACAGATACGCAGTATTTT. This translates into CASSTPLRVKTSTDTQYF.